The 25 T cell receptor beta chains in this list originate from one sample, sequenced in a study of post-analysis software for immune sequencing data. Findings of the study overall: In patients, 4 to 6 TRBV segments were more frequent than in controls, with TRBV5-6, TRBV5-1 and TRBV20-1 among them.

No cognate antigen is known for these TCRs. The TCR beta cDNA libraries contained unique molecular identifiers. TCRdb reprocessed the PCR reads with MiXCR, giving one entry per CDR3 protein. The data hold about 540,000 distinct CDR3 sequences, with 30% to 40% observed a single time. The sequenced material came from blood. All receptors derive from a girl aged 2-17 years with multiple sclerosis.

Comment on this clonotype: With a much larger clone just one base away, this may be a read error. This chain joins TRBV3-1 and TRBJ2-5; D perhaps matches TRBD2 (5 bases). This CDR3 spans 11 amino acids. Germline CDR1 reads LGHDT; CDR2 reads YNNKEL (reference sequence). This CDR3 is CASNQEGTQYF. The CDR3 nucleotides are TGTGCCAGCAACCAAGAGGGGACCCAGTACTTC.

This chain uses TRBV5-6 with TRBJ2-3; no definite D call. V lost 4 bases to trimming and J lost 6 bases, with 15 bases between them. The CDR3 totals 14 residues. CDR1 and CDR2 (germline): SGHDT, YYEEEE. The CDR3 region is CASSLFVSKDTQYF. The CDR3 nucleotides are TGTGCCAGCAGCCTGTTCGTTTCCAAGGATACGCAGTATTTT.

In nucleotides, the CDR3 is TGTGCCAGCAGTGAGGGAGGCTTGAACACTGAAGCTTTCTTT. It specifies CASSEGGLNTEAFF. The chain uses TRBV2 and TRBJ1-1; D not resolved. CDR3 size: 14 residues. Germline-derived CDR1 and CDR2 are SNHLY and FYNNEI. V was trimmed by 3 bases and J by 0 bases, leaving 8 bases between them.

The chain recombines TRBV20-1 with TRBJ2-7, with 9 bases fitting TRBD2. Germline-derived CDR1 and CDR2 are DFQATT and SNEGSKA (reference sequence). The CDR3 loop spans 13 amino acids. V shed 6 bases and J 4 bases; nucleotides not matched to a gene: 7. The CDR3 DNA follows: TGCAGTGCCCGTTGGACTAGCGTGTACGAGCAGTACTTC. Its protein is CSARWTSVYEQYF.

CDR3 DNA sequence: TGCAGCGTTGAAGATCGGGTTCTCTCTGGGGCCAACGTCCTGACTTTC. Encoded protein: CSVEDRVLSGANVLTF. J is TRBJ2-6 and V is TRBV29-1, with D hard to call. V was clipped by 0 bases and J by 0 bases, with 9 bases between them. The CDR3 is 16 amino acids. Germline V gives CDR1 SQVTM, CDR2 ANQGSEA.

V usage is TRBV11-1 and J usage is TRBJ2-1; 7 positions agree with TRBD2. From germline, CDR1 is SGHAT and CDR2 FQDESV (reference sequence). V was pared by 4 bases and J by 2 bases, with 11 bases of the junction left unmatched. This CDR3 region has 17 residues. The CDR3 loop reads CASSSLRTGGAYNEQFF. CDR3 DNA sequence: TGTGCCAGCAGCTCCCTAAGAACGGGGGGTGCCTACAATGAGCAGTTCTTC.

The chain recombines TRBV5-1 with TRBJ1-5; D unclear. The CDR3 consists of 17 residues. Trimming took 4 bases from V and 0 from J, leaving 17 bases between them. Germline V gene lookup returns CDR1 SGHRS and CDR2 YFSETQ. The CDR3 nucleotides read TGCGCCAGCAGCCTCGAACCTGCTACTTATAGCAATCAGCCCCAGCATTTT. As protein: CASSLEPATYSNQPQHF.

This chain uses TRBV24-1 with TRBJ2-1; 8 positions agree with TRBD2. The CDR3 extends over 14 amino acids. With 9 bases clipped from V and 4 bases from J, the junction kept 7 bases outside the gene matches. CDR1 is KGHDR and CDR2 is SFDVKD in the germline V gene. The CDR3 bases are TGTGCCACCCGACGGGGGGGTGATTACAATGAGCAGTTCTTC. It is translated as CATRRGGDYNEQFF.

This clonotype was seen a handful of times. The chain links TRBV5-1 to TRBJ2-7; D gene uncertain. V lost 4 bases and J 6 bases, leaving 17 bases between the germline ends. The CDR3 has 14 residues. From germline, CDR1 is SGHRS and CDR2 YFSETQ. CDR3 loop: CASSQDPWRGEQYF. In DNA form, the CDR3 reads TGCGCCAGCAGCCAGGACCCTTGGCGAGGCGAGCAGTACTTC. The full variable domain, with the rest looked up from reference TRBV5-1 and TRBJ2-7, is KAGVTQTPRYLIKTRGQQVTLSCSPISGHRSVSWYQQTPGQGLQFLFEYFSETQRNKGNFPGRFSGRQFSNSRSEMNVSTLELGDSALYLCASSQDPWRGEQYFGPGTRLTVT.

This clonotype was counted between two and nine times. The chain carries TRBV24-1 and TRBJ2-3, with D possibly TRBD1 on 6 matching bases. The CDR3 is 14 amino acids. The germline V gene has CDR1 KGHDR and CDR2 SFDVKD. Trimming shortened V by 5 bases and J by 5 bases, and 13 bases separated the two germline ends. The DNA for the CDR3 is TGTGCCACCAGTGGGGCAGGGGCGGAAGATACGCAGTATTTT. It specifies CATSGAGAEDTQYF.

Points on this clonotype: At one end, the junction sequence differs from germline, possibly due to a read error. The chain links TRBV15 to TRBJ1-2; TRBD1 aligns across 7 bases. The CDR3 extends over 14 amino acids. Germline loops: CDR1 LNHNV, CDR2 YYDKDF (reference sequence). CDR3 loop: CATSRDRVDYGYTF. The CDR3 DNA is TGTGCCACCAGCCGAGACAGGGTTGACTATGGCTACACCTTC. The full variable domain, rest sourced from reference TRBV15 and TRBJ1-2, is DAMVIQNPRYQVTQFGKPVTLSCSQTLNHNVMYWYQQKSSQAPKLLFHYYDKDFNNEADTPDNFQSRRPNTSFCFLDIRSPGLGDTAMYLCATSRDRVDYGYTFGSGTRLTVV.

V and J are TRBV28 and TRBJ2-5; possibly TRBD1 for D (6 bases). CDR3 length: 15 residues. CDR1 and CDR2 from the germline V gene are MDHEN and SYDVKM. Trimming removed 7 bases at V and 2 bases at J, with 17 bases between. This chain's CDR3 is CASTRDLDRQETQYF. DNA for the CDR3: TGTGCCAGCACCCGGGATCTGGACAGACAAGAGACCCAGTACTTC.

This clonotype was counted only a few times. The chain carries TRBV20-1 and TRBJ2-1; weak D call: TRBD2 (6 bases). V shed 6 bases and J shed 0 bases, with 12 bases lying between them. CDR3 size: 14 residues. Germline CDR1 DFQATT, CDR2 SNEGSKA (reference sequence). CDR3 sequence: CSATGDPSYNEQFF. For the CDR3, the DNA is TGCAGTGCCACGGGGGACCCCTCCTACAATGAGCAGTTCTTC.

This clonotype was observed a few times. The chain has TRBV5-6 and TRBJ1-2; D remains unclear. V lost 4 bases, J lost 7 bases, and 14 bases lay in between. This CDR3 is 13 amino acids long. Germline CDR1 reads SGHDT; CDR2 reads YYEEEE. CDR3: CASSRRATGGYTF. CDR3 in DNA: TGTGCCAGCAGCCGCCGAGCTACGGGTGGCTACACCTTC.

The sample holds a few counts of this clonotype. A read error may produce the germline difference seen at one junction end. The chain uses TRBV29-1 and TRBJ2-6, with 14 positions matching TRBD2. This CDR3 has 19 amino acids. Germline CDR1 is SQVTM and CDR2 is ANQGSEA. DNA for the CDR3: TGCAGCGCGGGACTAGCGGGGGTAATACAGTACTCTGGGGCCAACGTCCGGACTTTC. This sequence encodes CSAGLAGVIQYSGANVRTF.

This clonotype was detected only a few times. The rearrangement joins TRBV7-2 to TRBJ2-5; unclear D gene. V shed 2 bases and J shed 5 bases, with 9 bases lying between them. This CDR3 is 13 amino acids long. Germline CDR1 SGHTA, CDR2 FQGNSA. The CDR3: CASSLTSKETQYF. CDR3 coding DNA: TGTGCCAGCAGCTTAACATCCAAGGAGACCCAGTACTTC.

The sample holds a few counts of this clonotype. This rearrangement joins TRBV6-5 to TRBJ1-2, with TRBD1 as a possible D gene (5 bases). This CDR3 contains 16 residues. Germline assignment: CDR1 MNHEY and CDR2 SVGAGI. Trimming left V 4 bases short and J 3 bases short, with 18 bases between. The CDR3 bases are TGTGCCAGCAGTTCCTCATACCTAGGGGACTACTATGGCTACACCTTC. Protein product: CASSSSYLGDYYGYTF.

The sample holds a few counts of this clonotype. The chain uses TRBV20-1 and TRBJ2-1, with 13 bases identical to TRBD2. Germline assignment: CDR1 DFQATT and CDR2 SNEGSKA (reference sequence). Trimming took 6 bases from V and 5 from J; bases not matched to a gene: 16. This CDR3 spans 18 amino acids. The CDR3 coding sequence is TGCAGTGCCCACACTAGCGGGGGGGCCAGATTAACCCACAATGAGCAGTTCTTC. This codes for CSAHTSGGARLTHNEQFF.

V and J are TRBV15 and TRBJ2-5, with D maybe TRBD2 (6 bases). The CDR3 contains 16 residues. Germline CDR1 and CDR2: LNHNV and YYDKDF (reference sequence). The V end lost 1 base, the J end lost 4 bases, and 16 bases lay between the germline ends. CDR3 region: CATSRVAGSLGETQYF. The CDR3 DNA reads TGTGCCACCAGCAGAGTTGCGGGGTCTCTGGGAGAGACCCAGTACTTC.

This clonotype appeared a few times. The V gene is TRBV25-1, the J gene TRBJ2-7; TRBD1 aligns across 11 bases. Losses at the gene ends were 8 bases for V and 3 bases for J; bases not matched to a gene: 9. CDR1 is MGHDK, CDR2 SYGVNS, per germline. The CDR3 spans 15 residues. The CDR3 protein is CASSRKGTGGYEQYF. In nucleotides, the CDR3 is TGTGCCAGCTCTAGGAAAGGGACAGGGGGCTACGAGCAGTACTTC.

The chain recombines TRBV5-1 with TRBJ2-7; possibly TRBD2 for D (6 bases). Germline V CDR1 and CDR2: SGHRS, YFSETQ. This CDR3 comprises 14 residues. V was shortened by 4 bases and J by 3 bases, with 14 bases between the two germline ends. CDR3 sequence: CASSPGLGIYEQYF. In DNA, the CDR3 is TGCGCCAGCAGCCCGGGACTTGGTATCTACGAGCAGTACTTC. Using reference TRBV5-1 and TRBJ2-7 for the parts outside the CDR3, the full variable domain is KAGVTQTPRYLIKTRGQQVTLSCSPISGHRSVSWYQQTPGQGLQFLFEYFSETQRNKGNFPGRFSGRQFSNSRSEMNVSTLELGDSALYLCASSPGLGIYEQYFGPGTRLTVT.

This clonotype was seen only a few times. V gene TRBV7-6 combines with J gene TRBJ2-7, with no clear D. This CDR3 is built from 13 residues. The germline V gene encodes CDR1 SGHVS and CDR2 FNYEAQ. Deletions cut 8 bases from V and 7 bases from J, with 18 bases between. CDR3 in DNA: TGTGCCAGCTCGGCTCTACGGTCCGGGGAGCAGTACTTC. It encodes CASSALRSGEQYF.

This clonotype has just a few counts. The gene calls are TRBV6-1 and TRBJ2-7; 7 bases are a match to TRBD2. CDR3 length: 13 residues. The germline V gene encodes CDR1 MNHNS and CDR2 SASEGT. The V segment lost 7 bases and the J segment 3 bases; nucleotides outside the gene matches: 6. Written as DNA, the CDR3 is TGTGCCAGCATATCGGGGGGACTCTACGAGCAGTACTTC. As protein: CASISGGLYEQYF.

This clonotype has at least ten counts. The V call is TRBV3-1, the J call TRBJ2-5; D gene ambiguous. Germline assignment: CDR1 LGHDT and CDR2 YNNKEL (reference sequence). V was trimmed by 1 base and J by 5 bases, leaving 5 bases between them. This CDR3 region has 12 residues. CDR3 nucleotide sequence: TGTGCCAGCAGCCAAGGGGGTGAGACCCAGTACTTC. Protein sequence: CASSQGGETQYF.

As regards this clonotype: The junction differs from germline at one of its ends, possibly a read error. This chain joins TRBV5-1 and TRBJ2-1; D gene uncertain. Germline loops: CDR1 SGHRS, CDR2 YFSETQ. CDR3 length: 14 residues. CDR3: CASRTDSSCNEQFF. The CDR3 nucleotides read TGCGCCAGCCGGACGGATAGCTCCTGCAATGAGCAGTTCTTC.